This paragraph covers one TCR beta chain sequence. What it recognizes is unknown. This CDR3 comprises 17 residues. The J segment lost 4 bases and the V segment lost 1 base, leaving 8 bases of the junction unmatched. Germline V gene lookup returns CDR1 SGHVS and CDR2 FNYEAQ. Measured with immunoSEQ multiplex PCR; TCRdb has only the in-frame clones, and not every one. The table has 50,000 to 65,000 clones, roughly 88% seen once. These data are taken from a study of OX40 agonist ivuxolimab in advanced cancers. On the study more broadly: Prior anti-PD-1, anti-PD-L1 or anti-CTLA-4 therapy was allowed; roughly 40% had some.

Study-level points and caveats: Circulating CD4+ and CD8+ T cells showed clonal expansion by week 6 at 0.1 to 3.0 mg/kg.

Source: CD4+ or CD8+ T cells sorted from blood, taken in a trial of the OX40 agonist ivuxolimab. The sequence was obtained from an adult with an advanced solid tumor such as melanoma, head and neck, liver or kidney cancer. This rearrangement joins TRBV7-6 to TRBJ1-5; TRBD1 matches 9 bases. The DNA for the CDR3 is TGTGCCAGCAGCTTAGGGCCGGGACAGGGAAGTAATCAGCCCCAGCATTTT. Its protein product is CASSLGPGQGSNQPQHF.